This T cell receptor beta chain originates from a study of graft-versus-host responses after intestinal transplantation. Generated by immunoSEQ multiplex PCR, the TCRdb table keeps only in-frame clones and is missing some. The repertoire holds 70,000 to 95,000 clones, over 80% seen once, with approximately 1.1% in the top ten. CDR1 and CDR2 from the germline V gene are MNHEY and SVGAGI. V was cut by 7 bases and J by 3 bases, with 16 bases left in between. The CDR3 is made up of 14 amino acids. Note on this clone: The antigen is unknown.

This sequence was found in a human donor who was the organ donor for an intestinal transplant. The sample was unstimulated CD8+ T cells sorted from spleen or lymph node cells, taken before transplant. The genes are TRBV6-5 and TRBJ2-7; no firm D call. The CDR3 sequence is CASISPPQLYEQYF. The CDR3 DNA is TGTGCCAGCATATCCCCACCACAGCTCTACGAGCAGTACTTC.